This T cell receptor beta chain appears in the sequencing data of a study of identical twins. Overall study findings and caveats: High-abundance cord blood beta clonotypes had fewer insertions; memory repertoires showed none.

Of note for this clonotype: The antigen remains unidentified.

The V end was cut by 1 base, the J end by 14 bases, with 12 bases between. This CDR3 is built from 12 residues. Germline V gene lookup returns CDR1 LGHDT and CDR2 YNNKEL (reference sequence). Unique molecular identifiers were present on the cDNA, and a universal primer site came from template switching. TCRdb reprocessed the 5' RACE reads with MiXCR, giving one entry per CDR3 protein. Of 550,000 to 700,000 distinct CDR3 sequences in the sample, over 20% were seen once. The same sample was also used in a study of T cells expressing NK-cell markers. That source adds: Dominant NKG2C+ clonotypes were found to form about 1.0-7.5% of CD8+ T cells in 5 or 6 donors. Whether expanded NKG2C+ T cell clones were HCMV specific stayed uncertain.

The sequenced sample was PBMCs. The receptor's source is a woman aged 18-30 years in good health. The chain employs TRBV3-1 and TRBJ2-1, with D unresolved. The CDR3 spells CASSQVKVEKFF. Here the CDR3 DNA reads TGTGCCAGCAGCCAAGTGAAAGTCGAAAAGTTCTTC.